This T cell receptor beta chain stems from a study of T-cell reconstitution after alpha-beta-depleted transplantation in children. On this clonotype itself: Antigen: not known.

Preparation of the TCRbeta library used unique molecular identifiers. TCRdb re-called the PCR reads with MiXCR, one entry per CDR3 protein. Among more than 90,000 distinct CDR3 sequences listed, 10% were seen once. The germline V gene encodes CDR1 SGHDN and CDR2 FVKESK. The CDR3 consists of 14 residues. The V end lost 6 bases, the J end lost 6 bases, and 14 bases lay between the germline ends. Study observations and caveats: Some patients' high day-60 TCRbeta diversity was traced to surviving recipient T cells and thymic progenitors. Roughly two months post-transplant, alpha-beta T cells reportedly originated from several hundred graft clones that had expanded. T-cell numbers and diversity, one year after transplant, stemmed largely from T cells that were newly produced.

The origin of this receptor is a boy aged 2-15 years with acute lymphoblastic leukemia, due to receive a stem cell transplant. The V call is TRBV14, the J call TRBJ2-2; D may match TRBD1 or TRBD2 (5 bases each). The material sequenced was PBMCs, taken before TCRalphabeta/CD19-depleted stem cell transplant. The CDR3, as DNA: TGTGCCAGCAGTCGGGGCTCGGAAGCCGGGGAGCTGTTTTTT. It translates to CASSRGSEAGELFF. The whole variable domain, filled in from reference TRBV14 and TRBJ2-2, reads EAGVTQFPSHSVIEKGQTVTLRCDPISGHDNLYWYRRVMGKEIKFLLHFVKESKQDESGMPNNRFLAERTGGTYSTLKVQPAELEDSGVYFCASSRGSEAGELFFGEGSRLTVL.